Shown below are 5 T cell receptor beta chains from a single sample sequenced in a study of shared clonotypes between healthy human individuals. Clones were sequenced by immunoSEQ multiplex PCR, and TCRdb holds only the in-frame ones, with some missing. The sample shows roughly 2.1 million clones, approximately 94% of them seen only once. Positively selected for CCR7, the CD45RO-negative cells used as naive CD8 cells excluded terminally differentiated effector memory CD45RA+ cells. Sequenced sample: naive CD8+ T cells from PBMCs. These receptors were collected from a young man in good health. Some clones in this sample may be carry-over from other donors' samples.

The V call is TRBV9, the J call TRBJ2-2; D gene uncertain. The CDR3 is 12 amino acids. The V and J ends lost 3 bases and 7 bases respectively, with 7 bases between them. Germline CDR1 is SGDLS and CDR2 is YYNGEE. This CDR3 is CASSAWVGELFF. The CDR3 region has the DNA TGTGCCAGCAGCGCCTGGGTCGGGGAGCTGTTTTTT.

This rearrangement joins TRBV19 to TRBJ2-1, with TRBD2 identical over 9 bases. CDR1 and CDR2 (germline): LNHDA, SQIVND (reference sequence). The trim removed 5 bases at V and 11 bases at J, leaving 4 bases unmatched. This CDR3 has 12 amino acids. The DNA for the CDR3 is TGTGCCAGTAGTCCAGGACTAGCGCAGCAGTTCTTC. Amino acids: CASSPGLAQQFF.

The chain combines TRBV7-9 with TRBJ2-7; 8 positions agree with TRBD1. V shed 1 base, J shed 6 bases, and the junction held 8 bases outside the gene matches. This CDR3 spans 15 amino acids. The germline V gene encodes CDR1 SEHNR and CDR2 FQNEAQ (reference sequence). The DNA of the CDR3 is TGTGCCAGCAGCTTAGAAGACAGGGGTAGGGTCGAGCAGTACTTC. Amino acids: CASSLEDRGRVEQYF.

This sequence joins TRBV11-3 and TRBJ2-3; TRBD1 matches at 8 bases. The germline gives CDR1 SGHNT, CDR2 YENEEA. This CDR3 has 13 residues. The V and J ends lost 6 bases and 4 bases, in that order; junction bases with no gene match: 3. Here the CDR3 reads CASRTGEADTQYF. The CDR3 nucleotides are TGTGCCAGCAGGACAGGGGAAGCAGATACGCAGTATTTT.

On this clone: Distinct nucleotide sequences in the sample also encode this CDR3. The chain uses TRBV6-1 and TRBJ1-1; 7 bases fit TRBD1. The germline V gene has CDR1 MNHNS and CDR2 SASEGT. The CDR3 contains 14 residues. V shed 2 bases and J 4 bases; nucleotides not matched to a gene: 4. The CDR3 loop is CASSESPGGTEAFF. CDR3 nucleotide sequence: TGTGCCAGCAGTGAATCTCCAGGGGGCACTGAAGCTTTCTTT.